A single sample gave rise to the 19 T cell receptor beta chains below, sequenced in a study of blood T cell repertoires in COVID-19. The repertoire was sequenced with immunoSEQ multiplex PCR; TCRdb's copy has only in-frame clones and lacks some. The table lists around 25,000 clones, 90% to 95% of them singletons. The material sequenced was peripheral blood. The receptor set was obtained from a human donor with active COVID-19. The donor label of this sample is uncertain.

The V and J genes are TRBV7-3 and TRBJ2-2; the D gene is possibly TRBD2 (6 bases). This CDR3 is 14 amino acids long. CDR1 SGHTA and CDR2 FQGTGA come from the germline V gene. Deletions cut 5 bases from V and 4 bases from J, with 11 bases between. CDR3 DNA sequence: TGTGCCAGCAGCCCTCAGACTAGCACCGGGGAGCTGTTTTTT. Its translation is CASSPQTSTGELFF. Together with reference TRBV7-3 and TRBJ2-2, the CDR3 gives the full variable domain: GAGVSQTPSNKVTEKGKYVELRCDPISGHTALYWYRQSLGQGPEFLIYFQGTGAADDSGLPNDRFFAVRPEGSVSTLKIQRTERGDSAVYLCASSPQTSTGELFFGEGSRLTVL.

The gene calls are TRBV6-5 and TRBJ1-1; possibly TRBD1 for D (5 bases). Germline loops: CDR1 MNHEY, CDR2 SVGAGI. V gave up 6 bases and J gave up 9 bases, with 17 bases separating them. There are 13 residues in the CDR3. CDR3 DNA sequence: TGTGCCAGCAGCTCCGGGACTCAGCTTCAAGCTTTCTTT. This encodes CASSSGTQLQAFF.

The CDR3 DNA sequence: TGCAGCGTTGAAGACAGTTTTACCTACGAGCAGTACTTC. Encoded protein: CSVEDSFTYEQYF. The chain employs TRBV29-1 and TRBJ2-7; D not resolved. This CDR3 is built from 13 residues. Per germline, CDR1 SQVTM and CDR2 ANQGSEA. Trimming cost V 0 bases and J 2 bases, with 8 bases left between them.

V usage is TRBV3-1 (or the pseudogene TRBV3-2) and J usage is TRBJ2-7; D might be TRBD1 (6 bases). V shed 0 bases and J shed 6 bases, with 12 bases lying between them. The CDR3 runs 14 residues. Germline V gives CDR1 LGHDT, CDR2 YNNKEL (reference sequence). The CDR3 sequence: CASSQDLQGGEQYF. The CDR3 bases are TGTGCCAGCAGCCAAGATTTACAGGGCGGCGAGCAGTACTTC.

The chain employs TRBV7-2 and TRBJ2-7; TRBD1 matches at 7 bases. The length of the CDR3 is 13 residues. V shed 4 bases and J 5 bases; nucleotides not matched to a gene: 5. In germline, CDR1 is SGHTA, CDR2 FQGNSA. The CDR3 nucleotides are TGTGCCAGCAGCTCGTTCAGGGGGAACGAGCAGTACTTC. It translates to CASSSFRGNEQYF.

The chain links TRBV28 to TRBJ2-2; TRBD1 is a possible D gene (5 bases). The V and J ends lost 5 bases and 1 base respectively, with 14 bases between them. CDR1 is MDHEN, CDR2 SYDVKM, per germline. This CDR3 contains 16 residues. CDR3 in amino acids: CASSPESTGNTGELFF. The CDR3 DNA reads TGTGCCAGCAGTCCGGAAAGCACAGGGAACACCGGGGAGCTGTTTTTT.

The chain recombines TRBV11-2 with TRBJ1-4; D gene uncertain. The CDR3 runs 13 residues. The germline V gene encodes CDR1 SGHAT and CDR2 FQNNGV. Trimming took 2 bases from V and 7 from J, leaving 8 bases between them. The CDR3 here is CASSLSPIEKLFF. As DNA, the CDR3 is TGTGCCAGCAGCTTATCCCCCATTGAAAAACTGTTTTTT.

This clone was picked up a small number of times. This CDR3 reads CASSYWTSYEQYF. In DNA form, the CDR3 reads TGTGCCAGCAGTTACTGGACTAGCTACGAGCAGTACTTC. The chain uses TRBV6-2 or TRBV6-3 and TRBJ2-7, with 7 bases matching TRBD2. V dropped 1 base and J dropped 3; count of bases not matched to a gene: 0. Germline loops: CDR1 MNHEY, CDR2 SVGEGT. This CDR3 has 13 residues.

This clone was found once. This chain joins TRBV3-1 (or the pseudogene TRBV3-2) and TRBJ2-7; D remains unclear. The V gene's germline CDR1 is LGHDT and CDR2 YNNKEL (reference sequence). CDR3 length: 11 amino acids. The V end lost 3 bases, the J end lost 7 bases, and 7 bases lay between the germline ends. The CDR3 nucleotides are TGTGCCAGCAGCCAGACGGGTGAGCAGTACTTC. This translates into CASSQTGEQYF.

J is TRBJ1-3 and V is TRBV7-9; the D gene is possibly TRBD1 (6 bases). Germline V CDR1 and CDR2: SEHNR, FQNEAQ (reference sequence). CDR3 length equals 16 residues. V was pared by 1 base and J by 0 bases, with 10 bases between. CDR3 sequence reads: CASSLEGDISGNTIYF. The CDR3 nucleotides read TGTGCCAGCAGCTTAGAGGGGGATATCTCTGGAAACACCATATATTTT.

The V and J genes are TRBV19 and TRBJ2-7; 9 bases align to TRBD1. V shed 3 bases and J 5 bases; nucleotides not matched to a gene: 8. The germline gives CDR1 LNHDA, CDR2 SQIVND (reference sequence). This CDR3 is 15 amino acids long. CDR3 loop: CASSMMGTGFDEQYF. CDR3 coding DNA: TGTGCCAGTAGTATGATGGGGACAGGGTTCGACGAGCAGTACTTC.

The chain has TRBV6-2 or TRBV6-3 and TRBJ2-7; D is unresolved. Trimming pared 3 bases from V and 3 bases from J, leaving 3 bases between. CDR3 length: 11 residues. CDR1 and CDR2 (germline): MNHEY, SVGEGT. DNA of the CDR3: TGTGCCAGCAGTTATCTCTACGAGCAGTACTTC. It is translated as CASSYLYEQYF.

The CDR3 loop reads CASSQAGTSGYEQYF. CDR3 coding DNA: TGCGCCAGCAGCCAGGCGGGGACTAGCGGATACGAGCAGTACTTC. V usage is TRBV4-1 and J usage is TRBJ2-7, with TRBD2 matching 11 bases. The germline CDR1 and CDR2 sequences are MGHRA and YSYEKL. J was trimmed by 4 bases and V by 3 bases; bases with no gene match: 5. The CDR3 consists of 15 residues.

The V and J genes are TRBV28 and TRBJ1-1; D might be TRBD1 (6 bases). Germline-derived CDR1 and CDR2 are MDHEN and SYDVKM. CDR3 length equals 14 residues. Trimming shortened V by 11 bases and J by 1 base, and 17 bases separated the two germline ends. CDR3 loop: CAGAPGGANTEAFF. CDR3 DNA sequence: TGTGCCGGAGCCCCGGGGGGCGCGAACACTGAAGCTTTCTTT.

This chain links TRBV3-1 (or the pseudogene TRBV3-2) with TRBJ2-5; 14 bases map to TRBD2. Germline V gives CDR1 LGHDT, CDR2 YNNKEL (reference sequence). V lost 4 bases and J lost 7; bases outside the gene matches: 5. This CDR3 has 15 amino acids. CDR3 loop: CASSRLAGGPGTQYF. CDR3 coding DNA: TGTGCCAGCAGCCGACTAGCGGGGGGGCCGGGGACCCAGTACTTC.

CDR3 loop: CASSYRGNENEQFF. The DNA for the CDR3 is TGTGCCAGCAGTTACCGGGGGAATGAGAATGAGCAGTTCTTC. The rearrangement links TRBV6-5 to TRBJ2-1; weak D call: TRBD2 (6 bases). Trimming cost V 2 bases and J 7 bases, with 12 bases left between them. Germline V gene data show CDR1 as MNHEY and CDR2 as SVGAGI. The CDR3 contains 14 residues.

This chain connects TRBV25-1 to TRBJ1-2; D is uncertain. There are 14 residues in the CDR3. Germline lookup yields CDR1 MGHDK and CDR2 SYGVNS. Trimming shortened V by 0 bases and J by 8 bases, and 13 bases separated the two germline ends. This chain's CDR3 is CASSEYEGFRGYTF. In DNA form, the CDR3 reads TGTGCCAGCAGTGAATACGAGGGATTCCGCGGCTACACCTTC.

The chain uses TRBV7-3 and TRBJ2-6; D remains unclear. CDR1 and CDR2 from the germline V gene are SGHTA and FQGTGA. V shed 3 bases and J shed 0 bases, with 9 bases lying between them. The CDR3 consists of 16 residues. CDR3 loop: CASSLGRSSGANVLTF. The CDR3 region has the DNA TGTGCCAGCAGCTTGGGCAGGTCCTCTGGGGCCAACGTCCTGACTTTC.

V usage is TRBV6-6 and J usage is TRBJ1-3; 8 bases are a match to TRBD1. Per germline, CDR1 MNHNY and CDR2 SVGAGI (reference sequence). The CDR3 extends over 15 amino acids. V was clipped by 5 bases and J by 4 bases; unmatched bases: 7. The CDR3 protein is CASSISGTGGNTIYF. In nucleotides, the CDR3 is TGTGCCAGCAGTATTTCCGGGACAGGCGGAAACACCATATATTTT.